This T cell receptor beta chain was sequenced for a study of T cell responses to AZD1222 COVID-19 vaccine. The method was immunoSEQ multiplex PCR; TCRdb's version includes in-frame clones alone and lacks a portion of them. The table has about 140,000 clones, approximately 90% seen once; the top ten hold roughly 4%. The CDR3 runs to 15 residues. Germline V gene sequence: CDR1 SGDLS, CDR2 YYNGEE. V shed 0 bases and J 7 bases; nucleotides not matched to a gene: 3. As to this clone: Its antigen is still unknown.

Study findings and constraints: The donors showed a predominance of white British ancestry and of females, with possible underestimation of clonal diversity. Regions 160-218 and 743-854 dominated among vaccine-associated CD4 TCRs spanning spike. Targeting of unmutated variant regions was reportedly seen in nearly half of spike-specific TCRs.

The V and J genes are TRBV9 and TRBJ2-1; 11 positions agree with TRBD2. The specimen comprised peripheral blood, sampled on day 0 of AZD1222 vaccination. The TCR was taken from an adult in good health. Here the CDR3 DNA reads TGTGCCAGCAGCGTAGAACTAGCGGGAGCGAATGAGCAGTTCTTC. This encodes CASSVELAGANEQFF. Drawing the rest from reference TRBV9 and TRBJ2-1, the complete variable domain is DSGVTQTPKHLITATGQRVTLRCSPRSGDLSVYWYQQSLDQGLQFLIQYYNGEERAKGNILERFSAQQFPDLHSELNLSSLELGDSALYFCASSVELAGANEQFFGPGTRLTVL.